This entry lists 11 T cell receptor beta chains sequenced from one sample in a study of cytomegalovirus exposure and HLA in healthy donors. 13 Jbeta primers and 60 Vbeta primers were used for the PCR. Data came from immunoSEQ multiplex PCR; TCRdb stores just in-frame clones and leaves some out. The top ten clones hold approximately 7% of a sample with over 150,000 clones, about four fifths of them seen once. Sequencing used PBMCs. The source is a woman aged 30 to 39 in good health and CMV-seropositive.

V usage is TRBV4-3 and J usage is TRBJ2-2; D possibly corresponds to TRBD2 (6 bases). The germline V gene encodes CDR1 LGHNA and CDR2 YSLEER. V dropped 4 bases and J dropped 6 bases, with 18 bases sitting between them. The CDR3 extends over 16 amino acids. Written as DNA, the CDR3 is TGCGCCAGCAGCCGCGCATCCGGGACTCTGGCCGGGGAGCTGTTTTTT. The encoded protein is CASSRASGTLAGELFF.

This clone occurred once. The genes are TRBV5-1 and TRBJ1-1; 8 nucleotides line up with TRBD1. This CDR3 spans 14 amino acids. The germline gives CDR1 SGHRS, CDR2 YFSETQ. V lost 3 bases, J lost 5 bases, and 6 bases stayed unmatched. The CDR3 sequence is CASSSWTGNTEAFF. The CDR3 nucleotides are TGCGCCAGCAGCTCTTGGACAGGGAATACTGAAGCTTTCTTT.

This chain uses TRBV11-3 with TRBJ2-2; 8 bases are shared with TRBD1. The V gene end was trimmed by 4 bases and the J gene end by 4 bases; junction bases not matched to a gene: 5. The germline CDR1 and CDR2 sequences are SGHNT and YENEEA. The CDR3 is made up of 15 amino acids. The DNA of the CDR3 is TGTGCCAGCAGCTCCGCGACAGGGGTCACCGGGGAGCTGTTTTTT. It translates to CASSSATGVTGELFF.

V usage is TRBV15 and J usage is TRBJ2-7; 9 bases agree with TRBD1. V lost 3 bases, J lost 2 bases, and 5 bases stayed unmatched. Germline assignment: CDR1 LNHNV and CDR2 YYDKDF (reference sequence). The CDR3 length is 15 residues. The CDR3: CATSRGGDRAYEQYF. CDR3 coding DNA: TGTGCCACCAGCAGGGGGGGGGACAGGGCCTACGAGCAGTACTTC.

The rearrangement joins TRBV4-3 to TRBJ1-2, with a tentative D call TRBD1 (6 bases). The CDR3 has 14 amino acids. Trimming stripped 3 bases from V and 8 bases from J, with 16 bases between. The germline CDR1 and CDR2 sequences are LGHNA and YSLEER. CDR3 nucleotide sequence: TGCGCCAGCAGCCACGAGGACAGTCGTGAGGGCTACACCTTC. Translated, it gives CASSHEDSREGYTF.

V and J are TRBV25-1 and TRBJ1-2; 8 bases map to TRBD1. V lost 2 bases, J lost 5 bases, and 10 bases stayed unmatched. Germline CDR1 and CDR2: MGHDK and SYGVNS. The CDR3 covers 16 residues. CDR3 amino acids: CASSERNRDRFYGYTF. The CDR3 nucleotides read TGTGCCAGCAGTGAACGAAACCGGGACAGGTTTTATGGCTACACCTTC.

The chain has TRBV19 and TRBJ1-6; no clear D gene. Germline CDR1 reads LNHDA; CDR2 reads SQIVND (reference sequence). There are 14 residues in the CDR3. V was trimmed by 2 bases and J by 10 bases, leaving 12 bases between them. The CDR3 DNA sequence: TGTGCCAGTAGTATACAGACACGGTTATCACCCCTCCACTTT. Translated, it gives CASSIQTRLSPLHF.

The V and J genes are TRBV29-1 and TRBJ2-3; D gene uncertain. Trimming removed 0 bases at V and 3 bases at J, with 13 bases between. Germline CDR1 is SQVTM and CDR2 is ANQGSEA. The CDR3 consists of 15 residues. The CDR3 is CSVEEPVRGTDTQYF. CDR3 sequence (DNA): TGCAGCGTTGAAGAGCCGGTCCGAGGAACAGATACGCAGTATTTT.

V usage is TRBV7-3 and J usage is TRBJ1-2, with TRBD1 identical over 7 bases. The germline V gene has CDR1 SGHTA and CDR2 FQGTGA. The CDR3 spans 13 residues. The V and J ends lost 4 bases and 8 bases, in that order; junction bases with no gene match: 7. The CDR3 DNA reads TGTGCCAGCAGCTCGAACAGGGGTACCGGCTACACCTTC. Amino acid sequence: CASSSNRGTGYTF.

This clone has just one count. The V gene is TRBV19, the J gene TRBJ1-2; TRBD1 matches at 7 bases. The CDR3 has 14 amino acids. The V segment lost 2 bases and the J segment 4 bases; nucleotides outside the gene matches: 4. Per the germline V gene, CDR1 is LNHDA and CDR2 is SQIVND (reference sequence). CDR3 sequence: CASSISHRGYGYTF. Here the CDR3 DNA reads TGTGCCAGTAGTATAAGTCACAGGGGCTATGGCTACACCTTC.

The rearrangement uses TRBV7-8 and TRBJ2-3, with 8 bases that match TRBD1. Trimming cost V 4 bases and J 2 bases; bases outside gene matches: 11. The CDR3 contains 17 residues. The germline CDR1 and CDR2 sequences are SGHVS and FQNEAQ. DNA for the CDR3: TGTGCCAGCAGCTATGGACAGGGAGATCGATTCACAGATACGCAGTATTTT. Residues: CASSYGQGDRFTDTQYF.